This T cell receptor beta chain was captured by sequencing in a study of T-cell reconstitution after alpha-beta-depleted transplantation in children. Regarding the study as a whole: Two months or so post-transplant, alpha-beta T cells reportedly derived from several hundred expanded graft clones. Hyperexpanded clones declined; after one year, newly produced T cells mostly supplied diversity. There were some patients whose high TCRbeta diversity at day 60 came from surviving recipient T cells and thymic progenitors.

The CDR3 runs to 15 residues. The ends were cut back, 5 bases at V and 3 bases at J, with 12 bases in the middle. Germline V gives CDR1 KGHDR, CDR2 SFDVKD. TCRbeta library construction was performed incorporating unique molecular identifiers. TCRdb processed the PCR reads anew with MiXCR; each CDR3 protein has one entry. The table has 780,000 or so distinct CDR3 sequences, around 17% seen once. Of note for this clonotype: The antigen is undetermined.

V gene TRBV24-1 combines with J gene TRBJ2-2; D not resolved. The source of this sequence is a male patient under 18 who had a stem cell transplant for acute lymphoblastic leukemia, so the T cells may come from the graft donor. The sequencing used PBMCs, mostly from graft donor cells, collected 360 days after TCRalphabeta/CD19-depleted stem cell transplant. The CDR3 DNA reads as TGTGCCACCAGTGGTGTGAGACCATACACCGGGGAGCTGTTTTTT. Translating gives CATSGVRPYTGELFF.